The entry below gives a single TCR beta chain sequence along with its context. The specificity of this receptor is unknown. Qualities for individual bases were not recorded, and no much larger clone is one base off. V ends up 0 bases short and J 2 bases short, with an unmatched junction base count of 2. Via the germline V gene, CDR1 is SGHRS and CDR2 YFSETQ. The CDR3 starts with the cysteine, ends with the phenylalanine, and has 15 residues. The retained sequence is limited to the CDR3, 45 bases, with the frame set at the first base. These data come from a study of T-cell memory formation after mild COVID-19 (dated by TCRdb to the early 2020s). As for the study more broadly: TCR sequence clusters from the two donors were largely donor specific. In two donors, T-cell clones that expanded and contracted after mild COVID-19 were tracked by sequencing TCRalpha and TCRbeta repertoires over time. The cohort comprised two young, previously healthy adult volunteers, one female and one male. The paper as a whole reports these results and caveats: Contracting CD4+ clones appeared mostly in the CM and EM memory subsets, whereas CD8+ clones were enriched in EMRA. Only two mild cases were covered by the study, and larger cohorts that include severe cases with pre-infection samples were considered necessary. Some responding clones were detected in pre-infection memory, suggesting pre-existing cross-reactive memory T cells joined the SARS-CoV-2 response. Clones that contracted from day 15 to 85 showed balanced CD4/CD8 phenotypes, whereas a second wave of clones that expanded from day 15 to 37 leaned towards CD4+. The second-wave clones that peaked on day 37 were not confirmed to be SARS-CoV-2 specific.

Ficoll-Paque density gradient centrifugation was the method used to isolate PBMCs. Sequencing used an Illumina NovaSeq 6000. Using 5'RACE with constant-segment primers, TCRalpha and TCRbeta cDNA libraries were constructed, with sample barcodes and unique molecular identifiers added in the process. Trizol reagent was used to extract RNA from every sample. Libraries were amplified in two PCR steps, with a second sample barcode and Illumina TruSeq adapters added in the second step. Sequencing of libraries was performed on an Illumina NovaSeq with 2 x 150 bp paired-end reads. As for the original processing: With migec v1.2.7, reads were demultiplexed and then collapsed into UMI-guided consensus sequences. Using mixcr v2.1.11, UMI consensuses were aligned to TRA and TRB V and J templates and then assembled into clonotypes. A clonotype was counted as expanded or contracted only if both edgeR and NoisET called the change significant, with noise models trained on biological replicates. For edgeR calls, the cutoffs were a false discovery rate-adjusted p below 0.01 and a log2 fold-change threshold of 1. As an exploratory analysis of dynamics, max-normalized trajectories of the 1000 most abundant clonotypes were examined by PCA with hierarchical clustering. Separately sequenced CD4+ and CD8+ repertoires were used to assign a CD4 or CD8 phenotype to each responding clone. TCRdb's own reprocessing of the public reads used fastp at Q25 and MiXCR and kept productive beta chains. Entries that share a CDR3 protein sequence are merged under the most common genes and DNA. These V and J calls are TCRdb output, not the study's own analysis. Counted in this sample were roughly 320,000 distinct CDR3 sequences; over 25% of them appeared once. Less than 15% of the sample comes from the top ten.

This chain joins TRBV5-1 to TRBJ2-4; 7 bases in the junction line up with TRBD2. This TCR was sampled from an adult woman who had mild COVID-19 (a few samples of this study predate the infection). The sample titles of this study are shuffled in the database, so cell type and time point are left out; the donor was told from shared clones. The sequencing sample was made of PBMCs or a T cell subset sorted from them (not recorded which). The sequenced DNA is TGCGCCAGCAGCTTGGACGGGGGGACCAAAAACATTCAGTACTTC. Translated, it reads CASSLDGGTKNIQYF.